The entry below describes one TCR beta chain. Antigen unknown. This entry comes from a study of shared clonotypes between healthy human individuals. This CDR3 spans 16 amino acids. Germline V gives CDR1 SQVTM, CDR2 ANQGSEA. The J segment lost 7 bases and the V segment lost 4 bases, leaving 12 bases of the junction unmatched. General observations from the study: Several donors had around 5% of their naive CD4 clonotypes in common. The study generally estimated greater richness for naive than memory subsets. Against clonotypes common to all four donors, non-shared ones had lower generation probabilities.

Sequencing used immunoSEQ multiplex PCR; TCRdb keeps in-frame clones, though not all of them. The sample lists approximately 2.5 million clones, 93% occurring once. The sequence was collected from a man aged 18 to 30 in good health. Some clones in this sample may be carry-over from other donors' samples. The chain uses TRBV29-1 and TRBJ2-1; TRBD2 agrees at 11 bases. Sequencing was done on a sample of naive CD4+ T cells from PBMCs. The sample's subset: CD45RA+ positively selected. The CDR3 DNA reads TGCAGCGTTGCCTTGGGTGGTAGCGGGAGGGTAAATGAGCAGTTCTTC. Encoded protein: CSVALGGSGRVNEQFF.